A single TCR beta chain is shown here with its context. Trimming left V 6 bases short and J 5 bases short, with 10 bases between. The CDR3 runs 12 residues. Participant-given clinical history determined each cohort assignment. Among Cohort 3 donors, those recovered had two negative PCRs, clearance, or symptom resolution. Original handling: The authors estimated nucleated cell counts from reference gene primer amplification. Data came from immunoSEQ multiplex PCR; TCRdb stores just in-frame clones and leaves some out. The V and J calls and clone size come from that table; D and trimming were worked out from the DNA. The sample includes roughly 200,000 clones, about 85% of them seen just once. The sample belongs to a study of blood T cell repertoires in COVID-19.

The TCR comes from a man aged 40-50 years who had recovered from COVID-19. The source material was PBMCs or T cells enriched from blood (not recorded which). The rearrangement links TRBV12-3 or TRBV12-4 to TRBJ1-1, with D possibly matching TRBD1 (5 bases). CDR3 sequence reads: CASRQVNTEAFF. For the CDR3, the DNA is TGTGCCAGCAGACAGGTAAATACTGAAGCTTTCTTT.